Given below is one T cell receptor beta chain in context. This specimen belongs to a study of preoperative IRX-2 immunotherapy in early breast cancer. Regarding treatment: preoperative locoregional IRX-2 cytokine immunotherapy. The data were produced by immunoSEQ multiplex PCR, yet TCRdb's version contains in-frame clones alone and is incomplete. The sample holds around 60,000 clones, approximately 93% seen once. The CDR3 loop spans 17 amino acids. Germline V CDR1 and CDR2: SGDLS, YYNGEE. V lost 0 bases, J lost 3 bases, and 10 bases stayed unmatched. The chain joins TRBV9 to TRBJ2-3; 7 nucleotides match TRBD2. Specimen collection occurred from a patient treated with IRX-2 immunotherapy. This clonotype was obtained from a human donor with breast cancer. CDR3 sequence reads: CASSVARRTGGTDTQYF. The DNA for the CDR3 is TGTGCCAGCAGCGTAGCCCGCCGGACGGGAGGTACAGATACGCAGTATTTT. The full variable domain, rest sourced from reference TRBV9 and TRBJ2-3, is DSGVTQTPKHLITATGQRVTLRCSPRSGDLSVYWYQQSLDQGLQFLIQYYNGEERAKGNILERFSAQQFPDLHSELNLSSLELGDSALYFCASSVARRTGGTDTQYFGPGTRLTVL.